The rows below give T cell receptor beta chains drawn from one sample of a study of OX40 agonist ivuxolimab in advanced cancers. The method was immunoSEQ multiplex PCR; TCRdb's version includes in-frame clones alone and lacks a portion of them. The repertoire includes roughly 53,000 clones, 85% of them detected once, and 2.8% sits in the top ten. Material: CD4+ or CD8+ T cells sorted from blood, obtained in a trial of the OX40 agonist ivuxolimab. These receptors were obtained from an adult with an advanced solid tumor such as melanoma, head and neck, liver or kidney cancer. Each CDR3 is given with its conserved first and last residue. D genes are given only for firm matches. Size tells how often a clone was seen (once, few, many) or the class of an expanded clone, and some rows leave it out.

V,J,size,D,DNA,CDR3
TRBV11-3,TRBJ2-2,.,.,TGTGCCAGCAATCCTCGTCCTCCCACCGGGGAGCTGTTTTTT,CASNPRPPTGELFF
TRBV5-4,TRBJ2-3,once,.,TGTGCCAGCAGCTTGGCAGTGAGAGGCACAGATACGCAGTATTTT,CASSLAVRGTDTQYF
TRBV7-6,TRBJ2-3,once,.,TGTGCCAGCAGCTTCGGTGGGTCTCGGGATACGCAGTATTTT,CASSFGGSRDTQYF
TRBV18,TRBJ2-3,once,TRBD2,TGTGCCAGCTCACTGAGGACTAGCGGGGCTAGCACAGATACGCAGTATTTT,CASSLRTSGASTDTQYF
TRBV4-3,TRBJ1-1,.,.,TGCGCCAGCAGCCTCGGGGGGTTGAACACTGAAGCTTTCTTT,CASSLGGLNTEAFF
TRBV5-5,TRBJ1-1,.,.,TGTGCCAGCAGCTTGGTCGGGGGCAGGGACACTGAAGCTTTCTTT,CASSLVGGRDTEAFF
TRBV11-3,TRBJ2-7,.,.,TGTGCCAGCAGCTTAGGTGTTCCAGGGCCCGTGCAGTACTTC,CASSLGVPGPVQYF
TRBV5-1,TRBJ1-1,.,.,TGCGCCAGCAGCCGGGACGGCCTTAACACTGAAGCTTTCTTT,CASSRDGLNTEAFF
TRBV29-1,TRBJ2-1,.,TRBD2,TGCAGCGTCGGCGGACTAGCGGGAACCTACAATGAGCAGTTCTTC,CSVGGLAGTYNEQFF
TRBV4-2,TRBJ1-2,.,.,TGTGCCGGCAGCCAAGAGCGGGGGGGGCTTGATGGCTACACCTTC,CAGSQERGGLDGYTF
TRBV5-4,TRBJ1-4,.,TRBD1,TGTGCCAGCAGCTTACAGGGGGAAGAAAAACTGTTTTTT,CASSLQGEEKLFF
TRBV14,TRBJ2-7,.,TRBD2,TGTGCCAGCAGCCCGGGAGGCAGGCGGACCGAAGAGCAGTACTTC,CASSPGGRRTEEQYF
TRBV4-1,TRBJ2-5,.,TRBD2,TGCGCCAGCAGCCAAACACCGGGACTAGCGGGAAGAGAGACCCAGTACTTC,CASSQTPGLAGRETQYF
TRBV18,TRBJ1-2,.,.,TGTGCCAGCTCACTACCGGCGACAGTCGGCGATGGCTACACCTTC,CASSLPATVGDGYTF
TRBV7-2,TRBJ2-5,once,.,TGTGCCAGCAGCGGGGCCTCCCAAGAGACCCAGTACTTC,CASSGASQETQYF
TRBV7-2,TRBJ1-2,medium-sized,.,TGTGCCAGCAGCAACAGGACAACAGGTCGTATTGGCTACACCTTC,CASSNRTTGRIGYTF
TRBV2,TRBJ2-2,.,.,TGTGCCAGCAGTGAGGTCCGTTTGAACACCGGGGAGCTGTTTTTT,CASSEVRLNTGELFF
TRBV19,TRBJ2-7,.,TRBD2,TGTGCCAGTAGTATTATGGCGGGGGGTTCCTACGAGCAGTACTTC,CASSIMAGGSYEQYF
TRBV29-1,TRBJ1-1,once,.,TGCAGCGCGGCGGGTCGGGCAGACCTTAACACTGAAGCTTTCTTT,CSAAGRADLNTEAFF
TRBV11-3,TRBJ2-3,few,.,TGTGCCAGCAGCTTAGAATCAACTACGCAGTATTTT,CASSLESTTQYF
TRBV6-6,TRBJ2-7,.,.,TGTGCCAGCAGTTACTCTGGAGATCGCTCCTACGAGCAGTACTTC,CASSYSGDRSYEQYF
TRBV30,TRBJ1-2,.,TRBD1,TGTGCCTGGAGTGTACAAGTTGGACAGGGCTATGGCTACACCTTC,CAWSVQVGQGYGYTF
TRBV27,TRBJ2-1,.,TRBD2,TGTGCCAGCAGTCAGAGACTAGCGGGGGGAGACAATGAGCAGTTCTTC,CASSQRLAGGDNEQFF
TRBV7-3,TRBJ2-5,.,TRBD2,TGTGCCAGCAGCGCAACTAGCGGGAGTGGGGAGACCCAGTACTTC,CASSATSGSGETQYF
TRBV11-3,TRBJ2-7,.,.,TGTGCCAGCAGCTTGGGTAGGGTCTCCTACGAGCAGTACTTC,CASSLGRVSYEQYF
TRBV7-3,TRBJ1-2,.,TRBD1,TGTGCCAGCAGCAAAACGACAGGGGTTGAAGGCTACACCTTC,CASSKTTGVEGYTF